This T cell receptor (beta chain) was retrieved from a study of CD8+CD57+ T cells in acquired aplastic anemia. Study at large: Where healthy donors were concerned, CD4+ cells averaged approximately 10 million reads. Overall study findings and caveats: CD8+ Simpson's diversity did not differ significantly between patients and controls. Patients and controls turned out to have 25 to 35 CD8+ CDR3 sequences in common.

Turning to this clonotype: Its antigen is not known.

For CDR3 and TCR beta VDJ profiling, genomic DNA was the template used. TCRdb recomputed calls from the reads with MiXCR, one row per CDR3 protein. The data show some 82,000 distinct CDR3 sequences, approximately 46% seen once. Material: sorted CD4+, CD8+, or CD8+CD57+ T cells (not recorded which) from PBMCs. This TCR was recovered from a human donor in good health, serving as a control.

The CDR3, as DNA: TGTGCCAGTAGTTATGACAACACCTTC. Amino acid sequence: CASSYDNTF. This rearrangement joins TRBV19 to TRBJ1-2; D is ambiguous. The CDR3 is 9 amino acids. Germline CDR1 LNHDA, CDR2 SQIVND (reference sequence). Trimming shortened V by 5 bases and J by 12 bases, and 7 bases separated the two germline ends.